This T cell receptor beta chain was identified in a study of cytomegalovirus exposure and HLA in healthy donors. Study-wide results and limits: Later on, an analysis showed TCR association rates differing by HLA locus, with DRB1 the most and HLA-C the fewest.

This CDR3 spans 17 amino acids. V was trimmed by 0 bases and J by 3 bases, leaving 18 bases between them. CDR1 and CDR2 (germline): SQVTM, ANQGSEA. In the PCR, 60 Vbeta and 13 Jbeta primers were used. Clones were sequenced by immunoSEQ multiplex PCR, and TCRdb holds only the in-frame ones, with some missing. Of over 150,000 clones listed, over 75% are singletons. For this clone: Its antigen remains unknown.

The chain recombines TRBV29-1 with TRBJ2-1, with D maybe TRBD2 (6 bases). The TCR comes from a woman aged 25-40 years in good health and CMV-seronegative. The sequencing input was PBMCs. CDR3 in amino acids: CSVEDPVGGRLYNEQFF. The CDR3 region has the DNA TGCAGCGTTGAAGATCCGGTTGGAGGGAGACTCTACAATGAGCAGTTCTTC.